The rows below give T cell receptor beta chains drawn from one sample of a study of blood T cells in healthy people across ages. TCRdb re-analysed the 5' RACE reads in MiXCR, keeping a single row per CDR3 protein. The sample carries about 800,000 distinct CDR3 sequences, 20% to 25% recorded once. These data were also reused for a study on T cells of mothers and their children.

Material: blood. Receptors originate from a boy aged 5-17 years in good health. CDR3s include the opening cysteine and the closing phenylalanine or tryptophan. The D gene is left open where the match is weak. Rows may omit the clone size; those that give it use once, few, many or a size class.

many	TRBV10-3	.	TRBJ2-5	TGTGCCATCAGTGAGCGAGGCGCCGCCCAAGAGACCCAGTACTTC	CAISERGAAQETQYF
few	TRBV20-1	.	TRBJ1-1	TGCAGTGTCAAAGGTTGGGAGAACACTGAAGCTTTCTTT	CSVKGWENTEAFF
.	TRBV27	.	TRBJ1-5	TGTGCCAGCAGTCGGACAGCCAATCAGCCCCAGCATTTT	CASSRTANQPQHF
many	TRBV27	.	TRBJ2-5	TGTGCCAGCAGCCCAATCGGAGAGACCCAGTACTTC	CASSPIGETQYF
few	TRBV28	.	TRBJ2-5	TGTGCCAGCTTGAGCGGTCTCCAAGAGACCCAGTACTTC	CASLSGLQETQYF
.	TRBV25-1	TRBD1	TRBJ1-4	TGTGCCAGCAGTAAACCGGGACAGGGGCCGGAAAAACTGTTTTTT	CASSKPGQGPEKLFF
.	TRBV5-6	TRBD1	TRBJ2-1	TGTGCCAGCAGCCCTGGACAGGGGATGTACAATGAGCAGTTCTTC	CASSPGQGMYNEQFF
few	TRBV14	.	TRBJ1-1	TGTGCCAGCAGCCAAGAAGCATCTGCGCACACTGAAGCTTTCTTT	CASSQEASAHTEAFF
few	TRBV15	.	TRBJ1-2	TGTGCCACCAGGTTAACAGGGCAGAGCTATGGCTACACCTTC	CATRLTGQSYGYTF
.	TRBV3-1	TRBD2	TRBJ2-1	TGTGCCAGCAGCCGCGCCGGCGGGGGAGTTTACAATGAGCAGTTCTTC	CASSRAGGGVYNEQFF
.	TRBV2	TRBD1	TRBJ1-6	TGTGCCAGCAGCCGACAGGGGTTTAATTCACCCCTCCACTTT	CASSRQGFNSPLHF
few	TRBV5-1	.	TRBJ2-1	TGCGCCAGCCGGACGCGAGTCGATGAGCAGTTCTTC	CASRTRVDEQFF
few	TRBV6-6	.	TRBJ1-5	TGTGCCAGCAGTACGCGGTCCGTTTATCAGCCCCAGCATTTT	CASSTRSVYQPQHF
few	TRBV29-1	.	TRBJ2-5	TGCAGCGGGGCCAGGGGTTTGGATGAGACCCAGTACTTC	CSGARGLDETQYF
.	TRBV6-4	TRBD1	TRBJ2-1	TGTGCCAGCAGTTATACAGGGGGCACTGAGCAGTTCTTC	CASSYTGGTEQFF
.	TRBV5-5	.	TRBJ2-5	TGTGCCAGCAGAGAGACGTTGGGGGGCCGGGGTTGGGAGACCCAGTACTTC	CASRETLGGRGWETQYF
.	TRBV7-3	.	TRBJ1-1	TGTGCCAGCAGCTTACCACCCGGGGAAGCTTTCTTT	CASSLPPGEAFF
.	TRBV12-3/TRBV12-4	.	TRBJ1-1	TGTGCCAGCAGTTTACGCTCCGGACTGAACACTGAAGCTTTCTTT	CASSLRSGLNTEAFF
.	TRBV3-1	TRBD1	TRBJ1-2	TGTGCCAGCAGCCAAGGATTACAGGGGGCTGGCTACACCTTC	CASSQGLQGAGYTF
.	TRBV6-2/TRBV6-3	.	TRBJ2-7	TGTGCCAGCACTACCGGCGGGGTCCTCTCCTACGAGCAGTACTTC	CASTTGGVLSYEQYF
.	TRBV20-1	.	TRBJ2-7	TGCAGTGCTAGAGCCACAAGGACAGCCAACTACGAGCAGTACTTC	CSARATRTANYEQYF
few	TRBV18	TRBD1	TRBJ1-1	TGTGCCAGCTCACCAGGGCCGGGACAGACGCGAGGTGCTTTCTTT	CASSPGPGQTRGAFF
.	TRBV2	.	TRBJ2-5	TGTGCCAGCAACCCACCTTCTCCGGACCAAGAGACCCAGTACTTC	CASNPPSPDQETQYF
.	TRBV27	.	TRBJ1-1	TGTGCCAGCCGTACAAGCGGGATGAACACTGAAGCTTTCTTT	CASRTSGMNTEAFF
.	TRBV29-1	.	TRBJ1-1	TGCAGCGTTGCAAGTAGACTGAAGAACACTGAAGCTTTCTTT	CSVASRLKNTEAFF
.	TRBV25-1	.	TRBJ2-5	TGTGCCAGCAGTGAATGGAGGGACGGCGAGACCCAGTACTTC	CASSEWRDGETQYF
few	TRBV20-1	.	TRBJ2-2	TGCAGTGTCCCAAGGGTTTGGGGGACGGAGAACACCGGGGAGCTGTTTTTT	CSVPRVWGTENTGELFF
.	TRBV20-1	.	TRBJ1-2	TGCAGTGCTACCGTGGACAGTCGGGCTGGCTACACCTTC	CSATVDSRAGYTF
once	TRBV3-1	.	TRBJ1-5	TGTGCCAGCAGCCAAGGGGGCAGGCATCAGCCCCAGCATTTT	CASSQGGRHQPQHF
.	TRBV7-9	.	TRBJ1-2	TGTGCCAGCAGCTTAGAGGCTGATGGTGGCTACACCTTC	CASSLEADGGYTF
.	TRBV28	TRBD2	TRBJ2-5	TGTGCCAGCCGGAGGCGGGGGGAGACCCAGTACTTC	CASRRRGETQYF
.	TRBV12-3/TRBV12-4	.	TRBJ1-3	TGTGCCAGCAGTCCCCGTAGTCCGACCCACGGAAACACCATATATTTT	CASSPRSPTHGNTIYF
few	TRBV12-3/TRBV12-4	TRBD1	TRBJ1-5	TGTGCCAGCAGTCCCCCGGGACAGGGATCGGGACCCCAGCATTTT	CASSPPGQGSGPQHF
.	TRBV7-3	TRBD2	TRBJ2-1	TGTGCCAGCAGCAGGGGTCAGACTAGCGGTTCGTCCAATGAGCAGTTCTTC	CASSRGQTSGSSNEQFF
.	TRBV2	.	TRBJ2-5	TGTGCCAGCAGCCTCGACAGAGAGGTTCGAGAGACCCAGTACTTC	CASSLDREVRETQYF
.	TRBV11-2	.	TRBJ2-4	TGTGCCAGCAGCTCCAGACAACAGGGTGAACTAGCCAAAAACATTCAGTACTTC	CASSSRQQGELAKNIQYF